Shown below are 19 T cell receptor beta chains from a single sample sequenced in a study of blood T cell repertoires in COVID-19 (dated by TCRdb to 2018 to 2020). Library construction relied on the immunoSEQ multiplex PCR assay. TCRdb took this table from immuneACCESS and kept in-frame rearrangements with V and J called. Such tables lack part of the clones; where checked against another copy, unresolved V genes explain under half of the gap, and the rest is unexplained. This sample comprises approximately 50,000 clones, approximately 90% of them detected only once. The ten largest clones represent about 29% of the sample. What was sequenced was peripheral blood. These receptors were collected from an elderly woman with acute or convalescent COVID-19.

A single count supports this clone. CDR3 coding DNA: TGTGCCAGCTCAGCCAGCGGGGGGAACAATGAGCAGTTCTTC. It encodes CASSASGGNNEQFF. This chain joins TRBV18 and TRBJ2-1; 9 nucleotides match TRBD2. There are 14 residues in the CDR3. The ends lost 5 bases at V and 5 bases at J; junction bases unmatched: 4. CDR1 is KGHSH and CDR2 is LQKENI in the germline V gene.

The V gene is TRBV7-9, the J gene TRBJ2-7, with a weak D call TRBD2 (6 bases). The CDR3 loop spans 13 amino acids. V lost 2 bases and J lost 4, with 9 bases in between. From germline, CDR1 is SEHNR and CDR2 FQNEAQ (reference sequence). As DNA, the CDR3 is TGTGCCAGCAGCTTACGCGGGGAATACGAGCAGTACTTC. This translates into CASSLRGEYEQYF.

V gene TRBV6-1 combines with J gene TRBJ1-2; a weak D match, TRBD1 (5 bases). The V gene's germline CDR1 is MNHNS and CDR2 SASEGT. V lost 3 bases and J lost 8, with 13 bases in between. CDR3 length: 13 amino acids. Here the CDR3 reads CASSDPGGVGYTF. As DNA, the CDR3 is TGTGCCAGCAGTGATCCTGGGGGGGTCGGCTACACCTTC.

This clone was seen just once. The chain has TRBV5-4 and TRBJ2-5, with 7 positions matching TRBD1. Germline CDR1 reads SGHNT; CDR2 reads YYREEE (reference sequence). The length of the CDR3 is 15 residues. J gave up 5 bases and V 4 bases, and 11 bases lay outside the gene matches. CDR3 bases: TGTGCCAGCAGCCATAAGGGGGCGCGTAGCGAGACCCAGTACTTC. Amino acid sequence: CASSHKGARSETQYF.

The genes are TRBV30 and TRBJ1-2; 12 nucleotides match TRBD1. Germline V lookup: CDR1 GTSNPN, CDR2 SVGIG (reference sequence). The CDR3 extends over 14 amino acids. V gave up 4 bases and J gave up 6 bases; unmatched junction bases: 6. CDR3 nucleotides: TGTGCCTGGACCCGGGACAGGGGGCTCCATGGCTACACCTTC. The encoded protein is CAWTRDRGLHGYTF.

V and J are TRBV6-1 and TRBJ1-2; D is ambiguous. This CDR3 has 15 residues. Germline values: CDR1 MNHNS, CDR2 SASEGT. The ends were cut back, 2 bases at V and 0 bases at J, with 10 bases in the middle. The CDR3 spells CASSESGAANYGYTF. CDR3 sequence (DNA): TGTGCCAGCAGTGAATCCGGAGCCGCTAACTATGGCTACACCTTC.

The rearrangement joins TRBV7-9 to TRBJ1-4, with D unclear. The CDR3 is 11 amino acids. Trimming removed 4 bases from V and 6 bases from J, with 3 bases in between. Germline V gene data show CDR1 as SEHNR and CDR2 as FQNEAQ (reference sequence). In DNA, the CDR3 is TGTGCCAGCAGCTCCGATGAAAAACTGTTTTTT. Translated: CASSSDEKLFF.

The V call is TRBV2, the J call TRBJ2-7; 8 nucleotides line up with TRBD1. This CDR3 contains 15 residues. With 6 bases clipped from V and 3 bases from J, the junction kept 10 bases outside the gene matches. In germline, CDR1 is SNHLY, CDR2 FYNNEI. The CDR3 DNA follows: TGTGCCAGCAGGTATCAGGGGGCCGATTACTACGAGCAGTACTTC. The encoded protein is CASRYQGADYYEQYF.

This clone occurred a few times. This chain connects TRBV11-2 to TRBJ2-3; 8 positions agree with TRBD2. Losses at the gene ends were 5 bases for V and 5 bases for J; bases not matched to a gene: 9. CDR3 length: 15 residues. The germline CDR1 and CDR2 sequences are SGHAT and FQNNGV. CDR3 protein: CASSPRGGQGDTQYF. The CDR3 DNA is TGTGCCAGCAGCCCACGGGGGGGCCAGGGAGATACGCAGTATTTT.

V and J are TRBV7-7 and TRBJ2-2, with D tentatively TRBD1 (5 bases). Germline V gene lookup returns CDR1 SSHAT and CDR2 FNYEAQ (reference sequence). Trimming stripped 1 base from V and 0 bases from J, with 15 bases between. The CDR3 length is 18 residues. The CDR3 reads CASSLGPRQGANTGELFF. In DNA, the CDR3 is TGTGCCAGCAGCTTAGGCCCCAGGCAGGGCGCGAACACCGGGGAGCTGTTTTTT.

This sequence joins TRBV6-5 and TRBJ1-2; D ambiguous. The CDR3 spans 13 residues. Germline loops: CDR1 MNHEY, CDR2 SVGAGI. Trimming pared 6 bases from V and 4 bases from J, leaving 12 bases between. The CDR3 region has the DNA TGTGCCAGCAGACCAATAGAGGGCTATGGCTACACCTTC. Its translation is CASRPIEGYGYTF.

V gene TRBV6-6 combines with J gene TRBJ1-4, with a possible D match to TRBD1 (6 bases). V lost 4 bases to trimming and J lost 7 bases, with 10 bases between them. This CDR3 has 13 amino acids. Germline loops: CDR1 MNHNY, CDR2 SVGAGI (reference sequence). The DNA for the CDR3 is TGTGCCAGCAGTTTTACAGGGAGTGAAAAACTGTTTTTT. Translating it yields CASSFTGSEKLFF.

This chain connects TRBV5-8 to TRBJ2-2, with 8 positions matching TRBD1. V was pared by 4 bases and J by 4 bases, with 6 bases of the junction left unmatched. Germline values: CDR1 SGHTS, CDR2 YDEGEE. The CDR3 has 15 amino acids. This CDR3 is CASSTGQASTGELFF. For the CDR3, the DNA is TGTGCCAGCAGCACGGGACAGGCGAGCACCGGGGAGCTGTTTTTT.

This rearrangement joins TRBV7-8 to TRBJ2-3; 8 nucleotides agree with TRBD2. There are 13 residues in the CDR3. Per the germline V gene, CDR1 is SGHVS and CDR2 is FQNEAQ. V shed 5 bases, J shed 6 bases, and the junction held 4 bases outside the gene matches. The CDR3, as DNA: TGTGCCAGCAGCCTCGGGGGGGCCGATACGCAGTATTTT. Translated: CASSLGGADTQYF.

This rearrangement joins TRBV24-1 to TRBJ2-7; 9 bases fit TRBD1. The CDR3 consists of 15 residues. Trimming cost V 2 bases and J 4 bases; bases outside gene matches: 5. Germline V gene data show CDR1 as KGHDR and CDR2 as SFDVKD. CDR3 in amino acids: CATSDCGTGKYEQYV. The CDR3 coding sequence is TGTGCCACCAGTGATTGCGGGACAGGGAAGTACGAGCAGTACGTC.

CDR3 in DNA: TGTGCCAGCAGTGAAGTAGCGGGAGATCACAATGAGCAGTTCTTC. Translation: CASSEVAGDHNEQFF. The chain joins TRBV6-1 to TRBJ2-1, with 9 bases identical to TRBD2. Germline CDR1 reads MNHNS; CDR2 reads SASEGT. Trimming at V came to 1 base and at J to 5 bases, leaving 3 bases not matched to a gene. There are 15 residues in the CDR3.

The chain is built from TRBV9 and TRBJ2-5; D perhaps matches TRBD1 (5 bases). Trimming removed 0 bases from V and 9 bases from J, with 12 bases in between. Germline CDR1 is SGDLS and CDR2 is YYNGEE. This CDR3 has 13 residues. CDR3: CASSVGQGRAQYF. DNA for the CDR3: TGTGCCAGCAGCGTAGGGCAGGGAAGGGCCCAGTACTTC. Full variable domain (missing parts from reference TRBV9 and TRBJ2-5): DSGVTQTPKHLITATGQRVTLRCSPRSGDLSVYWYQQSLDQGLQFLIQYYNGEERAKGNILERFSAQQFPDLHSELNLSSLELGDSALYFCASSVGQGRAQYFGPGTRLLVL.

The chain employs TRBV7-9 and TRBJ1-2; weak D call: TRBD1 (6 bases). Trimming shortened V by 9 bases and J by 4 bases, and 12 bases separated the two germline ends. Germline loops: CDR1 SEHNR, CDR2 FQNEAQ (reference sequence). The CDR3 runs 12 residues. CDR3 amino acids: CASSGTTYGYTF. The DNA for the CDR3 is TGTGCCAGTAGCGGGACAACCTATGGCTACACCTTC.

This clone was recorded only once. The chain recombines TRBV19 with TRBJ2-5, with unresolved D. This CDR3 region has 13 residues. V was cut by 5 bases and J by 4 bases, with 11 bases left in between. Germline V gene data show CDR1 as LNHDA and CDR2 as SQIVND (reference sequence). CDR3 residues: CASSVEDLETQYF. The CDR3 DNA reads as TGTGCCAGTAGTGTGGAAGACTTAGAGACCCAGTACTTC.